This TCR beta chain is from a study of neoadjuvant anti-PD-1 for oral cavity cancer. Study-level points and caveats: Post-nivolumab, blood T cell clonality was significantly elevated in non-responders.

Patients were newly diagnosed with stage II-IVA oral cavity squamous cell carcinoma without prior systemic or radiation treatment. Analysis of PBMCs was direct, with no culture step. Remarks on this clone: The antigen is not known.

Germline V gene data show CDR1 as SGHRS and CDR2 as YFSETQ. The CDR3 runs to 16 residues. V was clipped by 0 bases and J by 0 bases, with 12 bases between them. PBMC libraries mostly used about 500 ng of input genomic DNA, with six replicates per sample. Assay used: immunoSEQ multiplex PCR; TCRdb lists only in-frame clones, some missing. Among fewer than 70,000 clones, roughly 80% were seen once, and the ten largest hold 2.5% to 3%. The chain is built from TRBV5-1 and TRBJ1-2; D is ambiguous. The specimen comprised PBMCs, sampled before nivolumab (anti-PD-1) treatment. This receptor was taken from a person between 40 and 79 years old with oral cavity squamous cell carcinoma. The CDR3 loop is CASSLVTVSANYGYTF. CDR3 sequence (DNA): TGCGCCAGCAGCTTGGTAACCGTATCCGCTAACTATGGCTACACCTTC. Supplemented by reference TRBV5-1 and TRBJ1-2, the full variable domain reads KAGVTQTPRYLIKTRGQQVTLSCSPISGHRSVSWYQQTPGQGLQFLFEYFSETQRNKGNFPGRFSGRQFSNSRSEMNVSTLELGDSALYLCASSLVTVSANYGYTFGSGTRLTVV.